Listed below are T cell receptor beta chains from one sample, sequenced in a study of T cell changes during pregnancy in multiple sclerosis. Some clones are missing from TCRdb's copy, which holds only in-frame ones; the method was immunoSEQ multiplex PCR. The sample has about 84,000 clones, nearly 95% seen once; the top ten hold more than 0.85%. The material sequenced was peripheral blood, taken in the second trimester of pregnancy. These receptors all stem from a female donor in good health, enrolled as a control in a pregnancy study. The CDR3 runs from the conserved cysteine through the conserved F or W. Not every row has a clone size; where given, it reads once, few, many or a size class.

TRBJ2-7 | NA | TRBV14 | CASSPTLGTSGRREQYF
TRBJ1-4 | NA | TRBV11-2 | CASSPNRGQVEKLFF
TRBJ2-7 | NA | TRBV11-3 | CATIGGEREIHEQYF
TRBJ2-3 | NA | TRBV6-1 | CASGRGGDTDTQYF
TRBJ2-1 | NA | TRBV11-2 | CASSTGTGGFNEQFF
TRBJ2-7 | NA | TRBV13 | CASSFTQGYEQYF
TRBJ2-5 | NA | TRBV9 | CASSDHRGAGETQYF
TRBJ2-1 | NA | TRBV4-2 | CASSPSLMSSYNEQFF
TRBJ2-2 | NA | TRBV14 | CASSSRQGASKLFF
TRBJ2-1 | NA | TRBV5-5 | CASSLEGSSYNEQFF
TRBJ2-7 | NA | TRBV5-1 | CASSLSGQGVHEQYF
TRBJ1-4 | NA | TRBV29-1 | CSVGDRNEKLFF
TRBJ2-7 | NA | TRBV11-3 | CASSLDYSSYEQYF
TRBJ1-5 | once | TRBV5-1 | CASRPDRGVWQPQHF
TRBJ2-7 | NA | TRBV28 | CASSLSSGDTAVQYF
TRBJ1-1 | NA | TRBV5-4 | CASSTPFSGTNTEAFF
TRBJ2-7 | NA | TRBV7-2 | CASSLSAARNSYEQYF
TRBJ1-4 | NA | TRBV28 | CASSLTFAGQQNEKLFF
TRBJ1-5 | NA | TRBV18 | CASSPQTDNQPQHF
TRBJ2-3 | NA | TRBV9 | CATGTANTDTQYF
TRBJ1-1 | NA | TRBV4-1 | CASRPTGSSEAFF
TRBJ2-4 | NA | TRBV10-3 | CAISDPRLAGEEVIQYF
TRBJ1-6 | NA | TRBV5-4 | CASSIHGRGETLHF
TRBJ2-3 | NA | TRBV5-6 | CASSLGLAGDTQYF
TRBJ2-1 | NA | TRBV5-1 | CASSLIQRGDNEQFF
TRBJ2-2 | NA | TRBV2 | CASSEPRQNTGELFF
TRBJ2-7 | NA | TRBV28 | CASSFLGGRFGYEQYF
TRBJ2-5 | NA | TRBV5-4 | CASSSGTSGRREETQYF
TRBJ2-3 | NA | TRBV2 | CASRAGTSADTQYF
TRBJ2-5 | NA | TRBV18 | CASSPNTGGQETQYF
TRBJ2-1 | NA | TRBV27 | CASSATTAGGNEQFF
TRBJ2-3 | NA | TRBV4-2 | CASSQVALAPSTDTQYF
TRBJ2-3 | NA | TRBV28 | CASRGTLADTQYF
TRBJ1-3 | NA | TRBV7-9 | CASSPTGASSGNTIYF
TRBJ2-3 | NA | TRBV21-1 | CASSKWASGIRSTDTQYF
TRBJ2-7 | NA | TRBV5-1 | CASSLVVGDYEQYF
TRBJ1-5 | NA | TRBV2 | CASRGRVGNQPQHF
TRBJ2-7 | NA | TRBV5-1 | CASSRTLDSQIAQYF
TRBJ2-1 | NA | TRBV18 | CASSPLGGEIVNEQFF
TRBJ1-2 | once | TRBV30 | CAWSVQLKGDGYTF
TRBJ2-6 | NA | TRBV2 | CASSPGTPPRGANVLTF
TRBJ2-5 | NA | TRBV5-1 | CASSFALAGGQETQYF
TRBJ2-1 | NA | TRBV19 | CASSMVDFTNEQFF
TRBJ2-3 | NA | TRBV28 | CASKAVSSTDTQYF
TRBJ1-1 | once | TRBV5-1 | CASSFQGQGAGEAFF
TRBJ2-1 | NA | TRBV6-1 | CASSPSNPGEQFF
TRBJ2-1 | NA | TRBV28 | CASSPKRNEQFF
TRBJ2-1 | NA | TRBV11-1 | CASSLRAGPDYEQFF
TRBJ2-7 | NA | TRBV5-1 | CASSWGQGHYYEQYF
TRBJ2-7 | NA | TRBV28 | CASSLLAGGEQYF
TRBJ2-2 | NA | TRBV19 | CASSTLAGATGELFF
TRBJ1-2 | NA | TRBV28 | CASSSGTANYGYTF
TRBJ1-1 | NA | TRBV5-1 | CASSFSRMNTEAFF
TRBJ1-1 | NA | TRBV6-5 | CASSYHRQKNTEAFF
TRBJ2-7 | NA | TRBV7-7 | CASSAGTNYEQYF
TRBJ2-2 | NA | TRBV30 | CAWSVLPGELFF
TRBJ1-1 | NA | TRBV7-2 | CASSLDRGTEAFF